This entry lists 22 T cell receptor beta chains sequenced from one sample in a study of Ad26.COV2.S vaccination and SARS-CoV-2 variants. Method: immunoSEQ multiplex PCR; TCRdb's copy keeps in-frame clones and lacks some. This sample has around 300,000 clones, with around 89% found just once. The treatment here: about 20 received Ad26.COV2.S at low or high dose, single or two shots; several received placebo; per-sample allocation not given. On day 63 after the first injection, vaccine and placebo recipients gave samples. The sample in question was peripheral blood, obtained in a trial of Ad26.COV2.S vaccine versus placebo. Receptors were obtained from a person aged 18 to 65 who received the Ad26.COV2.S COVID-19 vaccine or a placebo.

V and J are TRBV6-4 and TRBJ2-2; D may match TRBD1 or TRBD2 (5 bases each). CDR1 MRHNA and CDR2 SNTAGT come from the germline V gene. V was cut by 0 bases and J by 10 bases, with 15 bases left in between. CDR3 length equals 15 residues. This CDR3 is CASSDSPAGASELFF. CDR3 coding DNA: TGTGCCAGCAGTGACTCCCCTGCCGGGGCCTCGGAGCTGTTTTTT.

The CDR3 DNA is TGCGCCAGCAGCTTGAGCCCCACGCCCGGCTACAATGAGCAGTTCTTC. The encoded protein is CASSLSPTPGYNEQFF. V is TRBV5-1 and J is TRBJ2-1, with D unclear. Trimming removed 1 base at V and 3 bases at J, with 14 bases between. Germline lookup yields CDR1 SGHRS and CDR2 YFSETQ. This CDR3 is built from 16 residues. Based on the CDR3 plus reference TRBV5-1 and TRBJ2-1, the full variable domain is KAGVTQTPRYLIKTRGQQVTLSCSPISGHRSVSWYQQTPGQGLQFLFEYFSETQRNKGNFPGRFSGRQFSNSRSEMNVSTLELGDSALYLCASSLSPTPGYNEQFFGPGTRLTVL.

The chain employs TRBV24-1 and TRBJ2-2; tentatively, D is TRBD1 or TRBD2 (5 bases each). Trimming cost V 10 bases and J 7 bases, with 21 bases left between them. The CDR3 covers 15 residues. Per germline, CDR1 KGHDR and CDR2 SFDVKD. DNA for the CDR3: TGTGCCACAAGGGGTGCGGGCGGAGGCGGCGGGGAGCTGTTTTTT. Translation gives CATRGAGGGGGELFF.

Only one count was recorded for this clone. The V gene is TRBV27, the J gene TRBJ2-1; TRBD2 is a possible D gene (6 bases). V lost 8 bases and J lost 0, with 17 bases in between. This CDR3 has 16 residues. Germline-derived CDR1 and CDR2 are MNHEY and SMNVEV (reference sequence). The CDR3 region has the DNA TGTGCCAGCGGATCCGCGCGGGGAAGCTCCTACAATGAGCAGTTCTTC. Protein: CASGSARGSSYNEQFF.

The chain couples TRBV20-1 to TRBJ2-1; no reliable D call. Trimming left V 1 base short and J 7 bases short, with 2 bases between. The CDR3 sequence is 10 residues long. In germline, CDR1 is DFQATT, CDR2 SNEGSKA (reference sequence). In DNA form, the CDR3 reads TGCAGTGCTAGAGTTAATGAGCAGTTCTTC. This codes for CSARVNEQFF.

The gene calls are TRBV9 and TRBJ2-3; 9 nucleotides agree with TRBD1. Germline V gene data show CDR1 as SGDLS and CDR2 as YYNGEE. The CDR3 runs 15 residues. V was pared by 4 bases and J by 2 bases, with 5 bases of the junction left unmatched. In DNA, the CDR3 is TGTGCCAGCAGCCCCGACAGGGGGGACACAGATACGCAGTATTTT. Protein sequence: CASSPDRGDTDTQYF.

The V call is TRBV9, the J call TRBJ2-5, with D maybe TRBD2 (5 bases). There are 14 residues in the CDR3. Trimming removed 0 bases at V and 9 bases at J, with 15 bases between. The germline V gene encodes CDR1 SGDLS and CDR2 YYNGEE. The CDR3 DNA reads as TGTGCCAGCAGCGTAGATGGAATCCCGGGGTCCCAGTACTTC. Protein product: CASSVDGIPGSQYF.

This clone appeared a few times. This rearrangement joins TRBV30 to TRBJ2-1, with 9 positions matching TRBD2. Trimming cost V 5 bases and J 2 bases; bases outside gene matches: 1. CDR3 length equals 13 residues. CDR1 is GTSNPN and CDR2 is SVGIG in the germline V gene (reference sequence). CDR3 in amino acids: CAWRGGAYNEQFF. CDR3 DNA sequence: TGTGCCTGGCGCGGGGGGGCCTACAATGAGCAGTTCTTC.

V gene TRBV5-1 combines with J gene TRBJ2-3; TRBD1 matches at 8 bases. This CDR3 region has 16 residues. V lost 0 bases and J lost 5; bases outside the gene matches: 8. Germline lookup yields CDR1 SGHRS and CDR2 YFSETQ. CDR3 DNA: TGCGCCAGCAGCTTGGTTTCAGGGGGCAATGGAGATACGCAGTATTTT. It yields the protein CASSLVSGGNGDTQYF.

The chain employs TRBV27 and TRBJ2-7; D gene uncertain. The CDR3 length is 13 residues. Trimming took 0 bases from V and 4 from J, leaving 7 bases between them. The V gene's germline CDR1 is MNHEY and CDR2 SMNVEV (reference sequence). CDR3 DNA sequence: TGTGCCAGCAGTTTATCATGGCGGTACGAGCAGTACTTC. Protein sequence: CASSLSWRYEQYF.

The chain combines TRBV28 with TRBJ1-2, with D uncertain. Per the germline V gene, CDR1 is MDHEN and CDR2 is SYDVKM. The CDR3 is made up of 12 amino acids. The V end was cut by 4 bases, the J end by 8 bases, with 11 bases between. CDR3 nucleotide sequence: TGTGCCAGCAGTTCCCCCGGAGGCGGCTACACCTTC. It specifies CASSSPGGGYTF.

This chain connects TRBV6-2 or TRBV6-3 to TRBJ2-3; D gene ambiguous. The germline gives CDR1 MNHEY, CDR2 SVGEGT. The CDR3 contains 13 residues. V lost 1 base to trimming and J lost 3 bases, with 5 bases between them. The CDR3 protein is CASSYWSTDTQYF. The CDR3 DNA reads TGTGCCAGCAGTTACTGGTCTACAGATACGCAGTATTTT.

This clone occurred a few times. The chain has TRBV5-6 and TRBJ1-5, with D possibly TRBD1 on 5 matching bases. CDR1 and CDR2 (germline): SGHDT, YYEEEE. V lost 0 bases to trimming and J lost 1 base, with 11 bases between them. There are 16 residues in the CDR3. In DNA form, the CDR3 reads TGTGCCAGCAGCTTGGATGGGGGATTGAGCAATCAGCCCCAGCATTTT. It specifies CASSLDGGLSNQPQHF.

The CDR3 DNA follows: TGTGCCAGCTCTCTAGATCCGCCGGGACTAGGGGCCAATGAGCAGTTCTTC. This encodes CASSLDPPGLGANEQFF. The genes are TRBV18 and TRBJ2-1, with 8 bases that match TRBD2. Per germline, CDR1 KGHSH and CDR2 LQKENI. The junction had 16 bases not matched to a gene; V was cut back by 6 bases and J by 6 bases. This CDR3 spans 17 amino acids.

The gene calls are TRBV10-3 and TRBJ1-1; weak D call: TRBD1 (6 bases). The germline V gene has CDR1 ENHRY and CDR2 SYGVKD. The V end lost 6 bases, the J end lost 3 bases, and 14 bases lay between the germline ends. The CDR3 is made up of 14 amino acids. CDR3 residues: CAISLRGADTEAFF. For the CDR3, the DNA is TGTGCCATCAGCTTACGGGGGGCGGACACTGAAGCTTTCTTT.

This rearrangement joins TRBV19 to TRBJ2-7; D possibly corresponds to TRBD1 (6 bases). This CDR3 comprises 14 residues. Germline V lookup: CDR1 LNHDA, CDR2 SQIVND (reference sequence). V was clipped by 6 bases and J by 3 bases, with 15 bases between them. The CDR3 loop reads CASSLGALFYEQYF. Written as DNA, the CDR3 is TGTGCCAGTAGCCTGGGGGCGTTGTTCTACGAGCAGTACTTC.

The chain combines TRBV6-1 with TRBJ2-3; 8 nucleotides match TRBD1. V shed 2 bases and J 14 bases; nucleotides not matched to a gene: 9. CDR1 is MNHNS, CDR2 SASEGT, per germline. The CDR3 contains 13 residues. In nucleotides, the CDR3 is TGTGCCAGCAGTGAAACAGGGGGGAGCCCTAGGTATTTT. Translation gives CASSETGGSPRYF.

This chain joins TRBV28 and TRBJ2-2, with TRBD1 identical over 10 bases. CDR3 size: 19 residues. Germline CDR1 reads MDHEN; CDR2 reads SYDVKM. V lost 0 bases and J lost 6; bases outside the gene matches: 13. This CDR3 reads CASSLWGDRGPAAPGELFF. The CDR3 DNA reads TGTGCCAGCAGTTTATGGGGCGACAGGGGGCCGGCTGCGCCCGGGGAGCTGTTTTTT.

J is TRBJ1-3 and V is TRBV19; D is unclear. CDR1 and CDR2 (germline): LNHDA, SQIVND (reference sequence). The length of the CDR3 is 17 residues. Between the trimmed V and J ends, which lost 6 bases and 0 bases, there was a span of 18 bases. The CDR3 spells CASSLGLAATSGNTIYF. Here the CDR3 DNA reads TGTGCCAGTAGCCTGGGATTGGCGGCGACCTCTGGAAACACCATATATTTT.

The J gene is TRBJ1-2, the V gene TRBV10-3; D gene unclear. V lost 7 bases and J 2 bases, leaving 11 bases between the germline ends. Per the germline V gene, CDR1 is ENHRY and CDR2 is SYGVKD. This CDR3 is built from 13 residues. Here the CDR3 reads CAITVGPNYGYTF. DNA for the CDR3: TGTGCCATCACCGTCGGGCCCAACTATGGCTACACCTTC.

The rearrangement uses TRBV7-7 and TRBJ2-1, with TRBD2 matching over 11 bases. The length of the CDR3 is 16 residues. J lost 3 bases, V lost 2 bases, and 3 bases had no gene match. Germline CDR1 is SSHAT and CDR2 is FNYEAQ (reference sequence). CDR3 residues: CASSLSLAGGYNEQFF. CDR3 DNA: TGTGCCAGCAGCTTAAGCCTAGCGGGAGGCTACAATGAGCAGTTCTTC.

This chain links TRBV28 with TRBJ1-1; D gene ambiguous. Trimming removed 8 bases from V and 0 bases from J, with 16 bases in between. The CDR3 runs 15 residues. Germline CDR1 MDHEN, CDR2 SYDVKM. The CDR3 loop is CASLLGRALNTEAFF. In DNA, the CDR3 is TGTGCCAGCCTACTGGGAAGGGCCTTGAACACTGAAGCTTTCTTT.